This is a list of T cell receptor beta chains from one sample in a study of blood T cells in healthy people across ages. TCRdb re-analysed the 5' RACE reads in MiXCR, keeping a single row per CDR3 protein. The profile covers about a million distinct CDR3 sequences, with about 51% appearing a single time and about a fifth taken by the ten largest. The sequenced sample was blood. These receptors all come from a woman aged 55-70 years in good health. Each CDR3 is given with its conserved first and last residue. Fields, in order: clone size, J gene, V gene, CDR3 protein. Size is stated for part of the rows, as once, few or many counts, or as a class when the clone is expanded.

NA	TRBJ1-5	TRBV12-3/TRBV12-4	CASSPGPGAAGRQPQHF
NA	TRBJ1-5	TRBV20-1	CSARHGTSNQPQHF
few	TRBJ2-1	TRBV6-5	CASSYSGFGSEVQFF
NA	TRBJ2-5	TRBV20-1	CSARQGAEQETQYF
NA	TRBJ1-2	TRBV6-5	CASSYSIALMGTNYGYTF
NA	TRBJ2-2	TRBV7-2	CASSLDQAGRTGELFF
NA	TRBJ2-1	TRBV7-9	CASSSSVWREASPNEQFF
NA	TRBJ2-1	TRBV10-3	CAISEPAMGDEQFF
many	TRBJ2-7	TRBV29-1	CSAGTGENLEQYF
NA	TRBJ2-1	TRBV4-1	CAGSHGTSGSDEQFF
NA	TRBJ2-3	TRBV27	CASTPDRGRMTDTQYF
NA	TRBJ2-1	TRBV3-1	CASSQNSGAYNEQFF
NA	TRBJ2-3	TRBV18	CASCGGGGPDTQYF
NA	TRBJ2-3	TRBV4-2	CASSQEVLAGGLSPSSTDTQYF
few	TRBJ1-5	TRBV12-3/TRBV12-4	CASSLSGRGRDQPQHF
NA	TRBJ2-7	TRBV12-3/TRBV12-4	CASSVSRHLAEQYF
NA	TRBJ2-1	TRBV7-3	CASSLRVFPGSYNEQFF
few	TRBJ2-7	TRBV6-2/TRBV6-3	CASSGQVRYEQYF
many	TRBJ2-5	TRBV4-1	CASSQDDGGETQYF
NA	TRBJ2-5	TRBV28	CASSFSFAGGPKETQYF
once	TRBJ1-5	TRBV27	CASAWGATNQPQHF
few	TRBJ2-1	TRBV20-1	CSATGWNEQFF
NA	TRBJ2-1	TRBV7-6	CASSQVGFQALQFF
once	TRBJ2-1	TRBV4-2	CASSPPGGGSNNEQFF
NA	TRBJ1-1	TRBV4-1	CASSQDWRAGVEAFF
NA	NA	TRBV24-1	CATSDPSGTDKETQYF
few	TRBJ2-3	TRBV9	CASSVRGTANTDTQYF
once	TRBJ2-7	TRBV12-3/TRBV12-4	CASSELAGVTYEQYF
NA	NA	TRBV3-1	CASSQVFQGRVYEQYF
NA	TRBJ1-1	TRBV2	CASSDPVNTEAFF
NA	TRBJ2-7	TRBV12-3/TRBV12-4	CASSLIRSGTQYF
NA	TRBJ2-3	TRBV4-1	CASSQVEVFGSGGTQYF
once	TRBJ1-6	TRBV20-1	CSAREATAKTLHF
few	TRBJ2-5	TRBV29-1	CSVDGSGILNLAQYF
few	TRBJ2-5	TRBV28	CASSLFVGDKQYF
NA	TRBJ2-5	TRBV12-3/TRBV12-4	CASSFSGGVGNEQYF
NA	TRBJ1-1	TRBV27	CASSPWGQGRNTEAFF
NA	TRBJ2-1	TRBV10-3	CAIKIDQSRNEQFF
NA	TRBJ2-1	TRBV29-1	CSVEVRGGEQFF
NA	TRBJ2-7	TRBV18	CASSSDASLPYEQYF
few	TRBJ2-1	TRBV12-3/TRBV12-4	CASSSPGLAGINEQFF
NA	TRBJ2-4	TRBV4-2	CASSQERRVGVEQYF
NA	TRBJ1-2	TRBV12-3/TRBV12-4	CASSRDRRYGYTF
NA	TRBJ2-7	TRBV5-1	CASSLGVRGGFGEQYF
NA	TRBJ1-5	TRBV20-1	CSATRGGNQPQHF
few	TRBJ2-7	TRBV28	CASTFTAAPSYEQYF
NA	TRBJ1-5	TRBV20-1	CSARREFGNQPQHF
NA	TRBJ1-6	TRBV25-1	CASSGVGGQRSPLHF
NA	TRBJ2-1	TRBV4-2	CASSQGLEVSNGQFF
few	TRBJ2-4	TRBV2	CASQSRLAGVPNIQYF
few	TRBJ2-3	TRBV12-3/TRBV12-4	CASSSPAGGTYTDTQYF
NA	TRBJ1-2	TRBV3-1	CASSQGVLAKRGYTF
NA	TRBJ2-5	TRBV21-1	CASNREGSADQETQYF